This TCR beta chain is drawn from a study of OX40 agonist ivuxolimab in advanced cancers. Study in general: Dosing consisted of intravenous ivuxolimab at 0.01 to 10 mg/kg every 2 weeks.

TCRdb keeps only in-frame clones here, not all; method: immunoSEQ multiplex PCR. The profile shows tens of thousands of clones, around 82% of them singletons. With respect to this clone: No antigen is known for it.

General study findings and limits: Expanded peripheral T cells had an undetermined antigen specificity. Within 6 weeks, CD4+ and CD8+ blood T cells expanded clonally at 0.1 to 3.0 mg/kg.

Sequences were derived from CD4+ or CD8+ T cells sorted from blood, sampled in a trial of the OX40 agonist ivuxolimab. The source of this sequence is an adult with an advanced solid tumor such as melanoma, head and neck, liver or kidney cancer.

Here the CDR3 reads CASSLNRRLWEQYF. The CDR3 nucleotides are TGTGCCAGCAGTTTAAACAGAAGGTTATGGGAGCAGTACTTC. The V call is TRBV28, the J call TRBJ2-7; D remains ambiguous. Germline CDR1 MDHEN, CDR2 SYDVKM. The CDR3 is 14 amino acids. Between the trimmed V and J ends, which lost 2 bases and 7 bases, there was a span of 15 bases.